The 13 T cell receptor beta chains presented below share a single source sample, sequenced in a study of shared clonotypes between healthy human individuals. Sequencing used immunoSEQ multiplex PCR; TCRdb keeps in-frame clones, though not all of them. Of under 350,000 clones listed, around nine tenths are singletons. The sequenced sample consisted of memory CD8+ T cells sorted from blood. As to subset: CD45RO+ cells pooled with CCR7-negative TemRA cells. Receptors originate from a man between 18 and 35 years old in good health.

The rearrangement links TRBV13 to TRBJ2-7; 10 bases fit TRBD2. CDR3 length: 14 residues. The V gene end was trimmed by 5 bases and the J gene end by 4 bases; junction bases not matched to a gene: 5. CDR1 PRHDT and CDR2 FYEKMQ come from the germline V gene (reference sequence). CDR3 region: CASSAAGGLYEQYF. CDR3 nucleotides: TGTGCCAGCAGCGCAGCGGGGGGGTTATACGAGCAGTACTTC.

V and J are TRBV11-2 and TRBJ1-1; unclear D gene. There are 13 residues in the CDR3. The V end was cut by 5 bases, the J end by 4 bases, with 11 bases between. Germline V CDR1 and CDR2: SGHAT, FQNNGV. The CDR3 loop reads CASSAPLGTEAFF. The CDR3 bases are TGTGCCAGCAGCGCGCCGTTGGGCACTGAAGCTTTCTTT.

The CDR3, as DNA: TGTGCCAGTAGTATCAGGGCGACTAACACAGATACGCAGTATTTT. Translated, it gives CASSIRATNTDTQYF. The chain has TRBV19 and TRBJ2-3; the D call may be TRBD1 or TRBD2 (5 bases each). The CDR3 is made up of 15 amino acids. Per germline, CDR1 LNHDA and CDR2 SQIVND (reference sequence). V shed 3 bases and J shed 2 bases, with 12 bases lying between them.

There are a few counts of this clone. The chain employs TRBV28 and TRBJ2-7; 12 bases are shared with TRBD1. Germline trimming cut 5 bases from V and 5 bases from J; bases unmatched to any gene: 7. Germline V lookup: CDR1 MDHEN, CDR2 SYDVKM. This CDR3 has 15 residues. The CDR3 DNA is TGTGCCAGCAGTGGGACAGGGGGCTTAGGAGACGAGCAGTACTTC. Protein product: CASSGTGGLGDEQYF.

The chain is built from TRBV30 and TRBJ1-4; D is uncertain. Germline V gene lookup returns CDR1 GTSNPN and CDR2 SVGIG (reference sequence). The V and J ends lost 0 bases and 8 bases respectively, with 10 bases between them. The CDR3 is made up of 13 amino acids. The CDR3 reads CAWSVPVEEKLFF. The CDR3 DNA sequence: TGTGCCTGGAGTGTCCCGGTGGAGGAAAAACTGTTTTTT.

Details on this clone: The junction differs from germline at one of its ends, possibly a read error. The CDR3 spells CASREGQGGTEAFF. The CDR3 coding sequence is TGTGCCAGCAGGGAAGGGCAGGGGGGCACTGAAGCTTTCTTT. The chain links TRBV2 to TRBJ1-1, with 7 bases matching TRBD1. Germline assignment: CDR1 SNHLY and CDR2 FYNNEI. The CDR3 length is 14 residues.

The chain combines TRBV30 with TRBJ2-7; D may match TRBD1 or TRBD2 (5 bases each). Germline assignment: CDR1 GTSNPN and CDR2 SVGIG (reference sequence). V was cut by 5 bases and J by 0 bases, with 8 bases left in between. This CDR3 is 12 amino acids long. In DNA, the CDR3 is TGTGCCTGGGGGACCGGCTCCTACGAGCAGTACTTC. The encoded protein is CAWGTGSYEQYF.

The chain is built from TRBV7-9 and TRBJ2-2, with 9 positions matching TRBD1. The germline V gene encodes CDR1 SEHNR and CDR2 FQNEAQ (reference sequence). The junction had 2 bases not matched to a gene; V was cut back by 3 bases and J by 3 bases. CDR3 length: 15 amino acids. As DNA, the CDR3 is TGTGCCAGCAGCTTTGGGACAGGGTACACCGGGGAGCTGTTTTTT. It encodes CASSFGTGYTGELFF.

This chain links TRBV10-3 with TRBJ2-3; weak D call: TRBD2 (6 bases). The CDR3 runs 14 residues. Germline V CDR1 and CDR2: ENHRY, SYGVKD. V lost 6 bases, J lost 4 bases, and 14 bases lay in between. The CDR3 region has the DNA TGTGCCATCAGGGGGGGTGGGAGCGCAGATACGCAGTATTTT. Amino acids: CAIRGGGSADTQYF.

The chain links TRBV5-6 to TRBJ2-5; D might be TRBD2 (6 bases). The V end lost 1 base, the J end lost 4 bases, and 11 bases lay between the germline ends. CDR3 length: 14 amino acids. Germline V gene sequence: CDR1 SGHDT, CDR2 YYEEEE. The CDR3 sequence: CASSLLVGGETQYF. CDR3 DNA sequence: TGTGCCAGCAGCTTGTTGGTGGGAGGAGAGACCCAGTACTTC.

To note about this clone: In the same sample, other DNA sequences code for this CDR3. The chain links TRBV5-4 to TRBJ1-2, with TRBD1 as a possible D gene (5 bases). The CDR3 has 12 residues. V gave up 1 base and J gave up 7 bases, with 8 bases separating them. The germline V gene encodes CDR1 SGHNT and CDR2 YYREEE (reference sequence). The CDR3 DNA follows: TGTGCCAGCAGCTTGTTTGGGGGTGGCTACACCTTC. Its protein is CASSLFGGGYTF.

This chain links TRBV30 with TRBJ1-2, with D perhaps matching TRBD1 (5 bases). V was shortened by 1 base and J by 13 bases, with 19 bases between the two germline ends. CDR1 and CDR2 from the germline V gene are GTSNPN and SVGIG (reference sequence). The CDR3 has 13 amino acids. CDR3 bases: TGTGCCTGGAGTGAATTCGAGGGGACCGCCCGCACCTTC. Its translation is CAWSEFEGTARTF. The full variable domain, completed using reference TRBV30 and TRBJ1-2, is SQTIHQWPATLVQPVGSPLSLECTVEGTSNPNLYWYRQAAGRGLQLLFYSVGIGQISSEVPQNLSASRPQDRQFILSSKKLLLSDSGFYLCAWSEFEGTARTFGSGTRLTVV.

CDR3 loop: CASSLRQPEETQYF. CDR3 coding DNA: TGTGCCAGCAGCCTTCGACAGCCAGAAGAGACCCAGTACTTC. The chain combines TRBV7-9 with TRBJ2-5; a weak D match, TRBD1 (5 bases). The CDR3 spans 14 residues. In germline, CDR1 is SEHNR, CDR2 FQNEAQ (reference sequence). V gave up 5 bases and J gave up 3 bases, with 13 bases separating them.